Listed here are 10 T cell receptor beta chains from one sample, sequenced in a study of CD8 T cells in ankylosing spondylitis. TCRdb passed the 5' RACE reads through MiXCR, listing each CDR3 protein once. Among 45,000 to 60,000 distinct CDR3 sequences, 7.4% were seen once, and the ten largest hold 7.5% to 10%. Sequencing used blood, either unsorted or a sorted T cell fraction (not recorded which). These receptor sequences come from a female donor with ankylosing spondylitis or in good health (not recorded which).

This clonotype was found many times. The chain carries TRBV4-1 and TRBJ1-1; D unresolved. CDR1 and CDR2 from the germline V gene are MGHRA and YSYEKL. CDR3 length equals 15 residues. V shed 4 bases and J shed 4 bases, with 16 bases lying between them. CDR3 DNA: TGCGCCAGCAGCCCCCGGGAGGGCTTGGGCACTGAAGCTTTCTTT. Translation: CASSPREGLGTEAFF.

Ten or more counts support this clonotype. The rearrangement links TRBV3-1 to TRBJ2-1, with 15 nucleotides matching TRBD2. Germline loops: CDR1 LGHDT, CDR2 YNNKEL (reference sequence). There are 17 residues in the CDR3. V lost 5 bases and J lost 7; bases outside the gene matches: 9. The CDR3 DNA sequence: TGTGCCAGCAGCTCCCGGACTAGCGGGGGGGCTGGGAATGAGCAGTTCTTC. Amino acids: CASSSRTSGGAGNEQFF.

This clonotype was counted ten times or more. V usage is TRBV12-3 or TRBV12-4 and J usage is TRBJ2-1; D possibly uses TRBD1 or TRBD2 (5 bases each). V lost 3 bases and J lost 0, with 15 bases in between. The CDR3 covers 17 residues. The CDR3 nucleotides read TGTGCCAGCAGTTTTGCCGGGTGGGGGAGCTCCTACAATGAGCAGTTCTTC. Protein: CASSFAGWGSSYNEQFF.

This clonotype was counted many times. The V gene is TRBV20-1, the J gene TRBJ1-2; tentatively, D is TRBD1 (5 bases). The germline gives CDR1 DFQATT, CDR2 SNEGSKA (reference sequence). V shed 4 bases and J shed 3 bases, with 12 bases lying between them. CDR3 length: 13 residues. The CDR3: CSAKRGDDYGYTF. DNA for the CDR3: TGCAGTGCTAAACGCGGGGACGACTATGGCTACACCTTC.

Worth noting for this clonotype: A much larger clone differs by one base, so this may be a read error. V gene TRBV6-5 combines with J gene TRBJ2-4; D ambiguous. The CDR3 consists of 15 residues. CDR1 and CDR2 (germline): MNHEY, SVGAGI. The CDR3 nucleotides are TGTGTCAGCAGTTACTCGCCCCACACAGTAAACATTCAGTACTTC. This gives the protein CVSSYSPHTVNIQYF.

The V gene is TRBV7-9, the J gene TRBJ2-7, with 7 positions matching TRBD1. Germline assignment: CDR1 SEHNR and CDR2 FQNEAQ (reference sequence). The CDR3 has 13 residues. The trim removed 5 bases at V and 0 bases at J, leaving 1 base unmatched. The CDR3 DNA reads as TGTGCCAGCAGCGGGACAGCCTCCTACGAGCAGTACTTC. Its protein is CASSGTASYEQYF.

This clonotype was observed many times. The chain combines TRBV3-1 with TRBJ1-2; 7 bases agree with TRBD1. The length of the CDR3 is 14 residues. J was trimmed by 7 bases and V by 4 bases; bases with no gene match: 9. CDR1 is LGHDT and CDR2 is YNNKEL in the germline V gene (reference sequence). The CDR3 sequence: CASSLSRAGGGYTF. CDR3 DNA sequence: TGTGCCAGCAGCCTAAGTAGAGCAGGGGGTGGCTACACCTTC.

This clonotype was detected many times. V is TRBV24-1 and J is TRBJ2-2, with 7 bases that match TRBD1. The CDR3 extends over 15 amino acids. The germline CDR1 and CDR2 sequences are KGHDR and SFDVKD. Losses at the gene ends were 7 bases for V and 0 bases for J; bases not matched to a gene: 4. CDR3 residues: CATSPGQPNTGELFF. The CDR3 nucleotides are TGTGCCACCAGCCCGGGACAGCCGAACACCGGGGAGCTGTTTTTT.

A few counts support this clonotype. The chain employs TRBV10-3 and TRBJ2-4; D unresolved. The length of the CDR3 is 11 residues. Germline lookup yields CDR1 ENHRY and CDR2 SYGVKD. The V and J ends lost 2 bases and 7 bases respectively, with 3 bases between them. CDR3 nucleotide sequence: TGTGCCATCAGTGAGACGAACATTCAGTACTTC. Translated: CAISETNIQYF.

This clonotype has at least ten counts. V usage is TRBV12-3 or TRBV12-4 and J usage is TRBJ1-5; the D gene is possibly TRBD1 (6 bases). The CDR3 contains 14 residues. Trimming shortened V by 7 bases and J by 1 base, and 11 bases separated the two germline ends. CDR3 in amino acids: CASNFRGSNQPQHF. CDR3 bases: TGTGCCAGCAATTTCAGGGGAAGCAATCAGCCCCAGCATTTT.